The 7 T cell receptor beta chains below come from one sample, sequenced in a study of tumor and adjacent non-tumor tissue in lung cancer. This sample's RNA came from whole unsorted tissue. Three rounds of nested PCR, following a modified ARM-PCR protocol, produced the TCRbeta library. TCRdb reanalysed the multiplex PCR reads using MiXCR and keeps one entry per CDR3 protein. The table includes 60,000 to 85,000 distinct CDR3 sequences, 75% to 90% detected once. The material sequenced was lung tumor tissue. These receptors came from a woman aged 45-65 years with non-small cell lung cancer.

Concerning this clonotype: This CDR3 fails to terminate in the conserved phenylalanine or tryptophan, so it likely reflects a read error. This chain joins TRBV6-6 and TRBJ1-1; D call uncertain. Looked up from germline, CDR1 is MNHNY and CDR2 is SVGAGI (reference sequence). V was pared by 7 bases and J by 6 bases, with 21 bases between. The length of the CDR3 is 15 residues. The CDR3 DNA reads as TGTGCCAGCACCGAAGCGGGATGGGGATTTCCTGAAGCTTTCTTG. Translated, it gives CASTEAGWGFPEAFL.

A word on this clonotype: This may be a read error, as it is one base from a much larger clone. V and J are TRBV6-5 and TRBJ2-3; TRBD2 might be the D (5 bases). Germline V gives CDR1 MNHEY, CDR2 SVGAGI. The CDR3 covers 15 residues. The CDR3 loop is CASSAPGRLTDTHYF. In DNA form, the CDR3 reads TGTGCCAGCAGTGCCCCGGGCCGACTAACAGATACGCACTATTTT.

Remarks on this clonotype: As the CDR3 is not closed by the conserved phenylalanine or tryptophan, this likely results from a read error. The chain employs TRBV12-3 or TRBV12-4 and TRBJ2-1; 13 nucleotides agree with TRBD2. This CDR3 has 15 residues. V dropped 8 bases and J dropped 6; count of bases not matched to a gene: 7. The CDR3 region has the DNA TGTGCCAGCGAACCGGGACTAGCGGGAACCAATGAGCAGTTCCTC. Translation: CASEPGLAGTNEQFL.

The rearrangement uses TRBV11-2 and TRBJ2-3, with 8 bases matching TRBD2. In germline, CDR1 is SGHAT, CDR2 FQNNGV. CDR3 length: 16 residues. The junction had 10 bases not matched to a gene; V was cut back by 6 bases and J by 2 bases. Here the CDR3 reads CASSLLAGGSTDTQYF. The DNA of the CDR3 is TGTGCCAGCAGTTTACTGGCGGGAGGTTCCACAGATACGCAGTATTTT.

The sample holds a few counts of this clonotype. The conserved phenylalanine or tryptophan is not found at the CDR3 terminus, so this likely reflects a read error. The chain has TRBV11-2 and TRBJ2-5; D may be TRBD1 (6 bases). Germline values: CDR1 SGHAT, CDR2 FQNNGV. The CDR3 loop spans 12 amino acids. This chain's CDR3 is CFSSLTGETQYC. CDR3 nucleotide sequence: TGTTTCAGCAGCCTTACAGGGGAGACCCAGTACTGC.

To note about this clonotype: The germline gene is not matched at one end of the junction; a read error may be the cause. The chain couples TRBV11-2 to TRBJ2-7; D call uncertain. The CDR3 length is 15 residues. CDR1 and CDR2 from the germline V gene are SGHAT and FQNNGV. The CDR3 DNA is TGTGCTAGCAGCTTACCTCCGAGTTCCTCCTACGAGCAGTACTTC. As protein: CASSLPPSSSYEQYF.

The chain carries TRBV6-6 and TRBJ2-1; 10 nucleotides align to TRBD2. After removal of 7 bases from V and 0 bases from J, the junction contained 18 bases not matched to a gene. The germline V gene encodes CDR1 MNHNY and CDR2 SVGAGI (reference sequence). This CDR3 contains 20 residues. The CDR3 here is CASTSPLGLAGAGSYNEQFF. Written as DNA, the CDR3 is TGTGCCAGCACCTCTCCGTTGGGGCTAGCGGGAGCGGGCTCCTACAATGAGCAGTTCTTC.